These 21 T cell receptor beta chains were all obtained from the same sample, sequenced in a study of shared clonotypes between healthy human individuals. CD45RO negativity and positive selection for CCR7 defined naive CD8 cells, a population that excluded terminally differentiated effector memory CD45RA+ cells. Assay used: immunoSEQ multiplex PCR; TCRdb lists only in-frame clones, some missing. In the table there are about 2.1 million clones, approximately 92% of which are singletons. The specimen sequenced was naive CD8+ T cells from PBMCs. Every receptor here comes from a man between 18 and 35 years old in good health. Some clones in this sample may be carry-over from other donors' samples.

The V gene is TRBV28, the J gene TRBJ1-5, with TRBD1 matching 7 bases. Germline CDR1 reads MDHEN; CDR2 reads SYDVKM. V was clipped by 3 bases and J by 2 bases; unmatched bases: 4. The CDR3 covers 15 residues. As DNA, the CDR3 is TGTGCCAGCAGTTTCCCCACAGGGGGCAATCAGCCCCAGCATTTT. As protein: CASSFPTGGNQPQHF.

The chain carries TRBV19 and TRBJ2-3; D not resolved. The V gene's germline CDR1 is LNHDA and CDR2 SQIVND (reference sequence). V was trimmed by 7 bases and J by 2 bases, leaving 13 bases between them. This CDR3 region has 14 residues. The DNA for the CDR3 is TGTGCCAGTAAAGATCGGACGTACACAGATACGCAGTATTTT. Residues: CASKDRTYTDTQYF. Full variable domain (remainder filled in from reference TRBV19 and TRBJ2-3): DGGITQSPKYLFRKEGQNVTLSCEQNLNHDAMYWYRQDPGQGLRLIYYSQIVNDFQKGDIAEGYSVSREKKESFPLTVTSAQKNPTAFYLCASKDRTYTDTQYFGPGTRLTVL.

J is TRBJ2-7 and V is TRBV7-8, with 12 bases fitting TRBD2. CDR1 is SGHVS and CDR2 is FQNEAQ in the germline V gene. The trim removed 1 base at V and 3 bases at J, leaving 7 bases unmatched. This CDR3 has 17 amino acids. CDR3 amino acids: CASSLGLAGVYSYEQYF. In DNA form, the CDR3 reads TGTGCCAGCAGCTTAGGACTAGCGGGAGTTTATAGCTACGAGCAGTACTTC.

The J gene is TRBJ1-2, the V gene TRBV29-1; a weak D match, TRBD1 (5 bases). CDR3 size: 15 residues. Per the germline V gene, CDR1 is SQVTM and CDR2 is ANQGSEA. With 3 bases removed from V and 5 bases from J, the gap between germline ends came to 19 bases. The CDR3 nucleotides are TGCAGCGTTGAGTTCGGGGCGCCTGAGGCATATGGCTACACCTTC. Protein sequence: CSVEFGAPEAYGYTF.

The chain employs TRBV29-1 and TRBJ2-5, with a weak D call TRBD2 (6 bases). The germline gives CDR1 SQVTM, CDR2 ANQGSEA. The CDR3 runs 15 residues. V was cut by 6 bases and J by 0 bases, with 17 bases left in between. The CDR3 loop is CSVATSSGYQETQYF. CDR3 in DNA: TGCAGCGTCGCCACGTCGAGCGGGTACCAAGAGACCCAGTACTTC.

The chain has TRBV2 and TRBJ2-1; D may be TRBD2 (6 bases). The CDR3 extends over 16 amino acids. Germline V CDR1 and CDR2: SNHLY, FYNNEI. Trimming took 4 bases from V and 0 from J, leaving 13 bases between them. The DNA of the CDR3 is TGTGCCAGCAGTGTGGAGGGACTTAGCTCCTACAATGAGCAGTTCTTC. Translated: CASSVEGLSSYNEQFF.

The chain combines TRBV21-1 with TRBJ1-1. TRBV21-1 is a pseudogene segment. This CDR3 is built from 13 residues. This chain's CDR3 is CASSNRAGTEAFF. The CDR3 DNA sequence: TGTGCCAGCAGCAATAGGGCTGGAACTGAAGCTTTCTTT.

This clone was recorded once. Other nucleotide sequences from this sample produce the same CDR3. The genes are TRBV5-1 and TRBJ2-7; TRBD1 matches at 9 bases. V dropped 4 bases and J dropped 0; count of bases not matched to a gene: 2. In germline, CDR1 is SGHRS, CDR2 YFSETQ. The CDR3 loop spans 14 amino acids. CDR3 sequence reads: CASSPGQGSYEQYF. The CDR3 region has the DNA TGCGCCAGCAGCCCGGGACAGGGCTCCTACGAGCAGTACTTC. The full variable domain, rest sourced from reference TRBV5-1 and TRBJ2-7, is KAGVTQTPRYLIKTRGQQVTLSCSPISGHRSVSWYQQTPGQGLQFLFEYFSETQRNKGNFPGRFSGRQFSNSRSEMNVSTLELGDSALYLCASSPGQGSYEQYFGPGTRLTVT.

This chain uses TRBV11-1 with TRBJ2-1; D could derive from TRBD1 or TRBD2 (5 bases each). Germline V gives CDR1 SGHAT, CDR2 FQDESV (reference sequence). This CDR3 is built from 14 residues. With 6 bases removed from V and 8 bases from J, the gap between germline ends came to 17 bases. CDR3 amino acids: CASSMLGVHHEQFF. The CDR3 DNA reads as TGTGCCAGCAGTATGTTGGGGGTACATCATGAGCAGTTCTTC.

The CDR3 sequence: CASSSWTGTNRLDEKLFF. Written as DNA, the CDR3 is TGTGCCAGCAGCTCATGGACAGGGACTAACCGACTCGACGAAAAACTGTTTTTT. The genes are TRBV7-9 and TRBJ1-4, with 8 bases fitting TRBD1. The germline V gene encodes CDR1 SEHNR and CDR2 FQNEAQ (reference sequence). This CDR3 is built from 18 residues. Trimming removed 4 bases from V and 8 bases from J; junction bases left unmatched: 18.

The V and J genes are TRBV27 and TRBJ2-7; a weak D match, TRBD2 (6 bases). Germline V CDR1 and CDR2: MNHEY, SMNVEV (reference sequence). The V end lost 6 bases, the J end lost 0 bases, and 12 bases lay between the germline ends. This CDR3 region has 14 residues. DNA of the CDR3: TGTGCCAGCAGACTCTCTAGCGTCTCCTACGAGCAGTACTTC. Translation gives CASRLSSVSYEQYF.

Of note for this clone: A junction boundary mismatches the germline segment, possibly from a read error. The chain links TRBV27 to TRBJ2-3; 10 bases agree with TRBD2. CDR3 length equals 12 residues. Germline CDR1 MNHEY, CDR2 SMNVEV (reference sequence). The CDR3 DNA reads as TGTGCCAGCAGTTCCACCGGGACTAGCGTAAATTTT. Amino acid sequence: CASSSTGTSVNF.

This chain joins TRBV25-1 and TRBJ2-7; D may be TRBD1 or TRBD2 (5 bases each). Trimming took off 2 bases at V and 4 bases at J, with 12 bases between the two ends. CDR1 is MGHDK, CDR2 SYGVNS, per germline. The CDR3 is 14 residues long. The DNA of the CDR3 is TGTGCCAGCAGTGAACGGGGCCAAGTATACGAGCAGTACTTC. The encoded protein is CASSERGQVYEQYF.

The V and J genes are TRBV28 and TRBJ2-1, with TRBD2 matching 9 bases. V lost 1 base, J lost 5 bases, and 6 bases stayed unmatched. Germline V gene data show CDR1 as MDHEN and CDR2 as SYDVKM. The CDR3 is 16 residues long. Here the CDR3 reads CASSLFAGGRNNEQFF. CDR3 DNA: TGTGCCAGCAGTTTATTTGCGGGAGGGAGAAACAATGAGCAGTTCTTC.

This clone showed up just once. The V and J genes are TRBV19 and TRBJ1-1; weak D call: TRBD1 (5 bases). The CDR3 runs 15 residues. The V gene lost 0 bases and the J gene lost 2 bases, with 10 bases spanning the gap. CDR1 LNHDA and CDR2 SQIVND come from the germline V gene (reference sequence). The CDR3 here is CASSIDLWGNTEAFF. The CDR3, as DNA: TGTGCCAGTAGTATAGATCTATGGGGCAACACTGAAGCTTTCTTT.

The gene calls are TRBV21-1 and TRBJ2-1; TRBD2 is the table's D call, not checked against the DNA. TRBV21-1 is assigned pseudogene status. The CDR3 is 20 amino acids. CDR3 coding DNA: TGTGCCAGCAGCAAAAGGGCGGGGGCTAGCGGGAGAGGTTCCTACAATGAGCAGTTCTTC. Protein: CASSKRAGASGRGSYNEQFF.

This chain uses TRBV6-1 with TRBJ2-7; no reliable D call. Germline-derived CDR1 and CDR2 are MNHNS and SASEGT. This CDR3 region has 13 residues. The V end was cut by 4 bases, the J end by 5 bases, with 12 bases between. CDR3 DNA: TGTGCCAGCAGTGTAGTGGGTCTCCACGAGCAGTACTTC. Amino acids: CASSVVGLHEQYF.

In the case of this clone: Other DNA sequences in the sample encode the same CDR3. V usage is TRBV6-5 and J usage is TRBJ1-4; the D is unclear. From germline, CDR1 is MNHEY and CDR2 SVGAGI. The CDR3 totals 11 residues. The V end lost 4 bases, the J end lost 7 bases, and 4 bases lay between the germline ends. CDR3 residues: CASSLGEKLFF. CDR3 coding DNA: TGTGCCAGCAGTTTAGGTGAAAAACTGTTTTTT.

About this clone itself: The same CDR3 can be traced to other DNA sequences in this sample. The rearrangement joins TRBV7-9 to TRBJ1-5, with D tentatively TRBD1 (5 bases). This CDR3 has 15 amino acids. The germline V gene encodes CDR1 SEHNR and CDR2 FQNEAQ (reference sequence). Deletions cut 1 base from V and 0 bases from J, with 7 bases between. The CDR3 coding sequence is TGTGCCAGCAGCTTAGGCAGGGATAGCAATCAGCCCCAGCATTTT. It encodes CASSLGRDSNQPQHF.

V is TRBV13 and J is TRBJ2-7; 9 positions match TRBD2. This CDR3 comprises 15 residues. CDR1 PRHDT and CDR2 FYEKMQ come from the germline V gene (reference sequence). The V segment lost 4 bases and the J segment 2 bases; nucleotides outside the gene matches: 6. This CDR3 is CASSSRLAETYEQYF. The CDR3 DNA reads TGTGCCAGCAGCTCTCGACTAGCGGAGACCTACGAGCAGTACTTC.

The chain joins TRBV6-5 to TRBJ1-1; no clear D. V dropped 7 bases and J dropped 6 bases, with 15 bases sitting between them. CDR1 and CDR2 from the germline V gene are MNHEY and SVGAGI. The CDR3 has 13 amino acids. This CDR3 reads CASTADLVAEAFF. The CDR3 DNA reads TGTGCCAGCACCGCGGACCTGGTCGCTGAAGCTTTCTTT.